The T cell receptor (beta chain) described here comes from a study of T cells in Graves' hyperthyroidism and ophthalmopathy. The V gene's germline CDR1 is ENHRY and CDR2 SYGVKD. Trimming removed 7 bases at V and 6 bases at J, with 9 bases between. The length of the CDR3 is 12 residues. Study-wide findings and caveats: Onset of ophthalmopathy came a median around 6.2 months after the model predicted it. Ophthalmopathy was separated from stable hyperthyroidism by a 13 V-J model. The majority of expanded thyroid clonotypes above 0.001 also appeared in blood.

There were TCR beta CDR3 regions amplified from RNA transcripts. The TCR CDR3 first-round RT-PCR relied on the HTBI primer set. TCRdb independently ran MiXCR on the multiplex PCR reads; one entry per CDR3 protein. The sample lists roughly 570,000 distinct CDR3 sequences, about half occurring once. This clonotype has only one observation. Its cognate antigen is unknown. The chain uses TRBV10-3 and TRBJ2-2, with D possibly being TRBD2 (6 bases). Material: peripheral blood or thyroid tissue (not recorded which). This TCR came from an adult woman with Graves' disease, either hyperthyroidism or ophthalmopathy (not recorded which). The CDR3 nucleotides are TGTGCCATCATGCGGGGTGCCGGGGAGCTGTTTTTT. Amino acids: CAIMRGAGELFF.